This is a list of T cell receptor beta chains from one sample in a study of cytomegalovirus exposure and HLA in healthy donors. Here immunoSEQ multiplex PCR was the method, and the copy in TCRdb shows in-frame clones only, minus some. Here the sample spans 50,000 to 65,000 clones, roughly 85% being singletons. The sequenced sample was PBMCs. All receptors derive from a woman aged 18-29 years in good health and CMV-seronegative. Both conserved end residues are trimmed from each CDR3.

>TRBV14|TRBJ2-1
ASSQDRTGHGSEQF
>TRBV5-1|TRBJ2-7
ASSLGQRVEQY
>TRBV10-1|TRBJ2-3
ASSQGQGTDTQY
>TRBV30|TRBJ1-5
AWDRERNQPQH
>TRBV5-1|TRBJ2-2
ASGNYAGELF
>TRBV6-1|TRBJ1-1
ASSQHVTEAF
>TRBV16|TRBJ2-5
ASSQSPTGQETQY
>TRBV19|TRBJ1-5
ASRNFRQAQPQH
>TRBV27|TRBJ2-5
ASSPTQGRETQY
>TRBV10-1|TRBJ2-3
ASSRLSTDTQY
>TRBV6-1|TRBJ2-1
ASRQGVYNEQF
>TRBV5-1|TRBJ1-1
ASTLGGENTEAF
>TRBV7-9|TRBJ2-1
ASSLGTSGNNEQF
>TRBV30|TRBJ1-2
AWSVRSGGGYT
>TRBV28|TRBJ2-5
ASSTRGAVLETQY
>TRBV19|TRBJ1-2
ASSIGRSSELHGYT
>TRBV28|-
ASSSLAGGPSSYEQY
>TRBV9|TRBJ2-1
ASSAPLATPSYNEQF
>TRBV6-4|TRBJ2-3
ASSVTSGSTDTQY
>TRBV5-4|TRBJ2-3
ASSPGLAGTDTQY
>TRBV16|TRBJ1-1
ASSQSAGGGGEAF
>TRBV19|TRBJ2-3
ASSIGWSGSTDTQY
>TRBV28|TRBJ2-7
ASRTGQGISYEQY
>TRBV19|TRBJ1-2
ASSPPDRAGYT
>TRBV29-1|TRBJ2-1
SGSGSYNEQF
>TRBV27|TRBJ1-2
ATWKRTGDEYGYT
>TRBV5-1|TRBJ2-3
ASSLAGGTDTQY
>TRBV28|TRBJ1-2
ASSFNGQVYGYT
>TRBV7-8|TRBJ2-2
ASSLATRTGELF
>TRBV30|TRBJ1-5
AWSVAGNQPQH
>TRBV11-2|TRBJ2-2
ASIPRISGTGELF
>TRBV9|TRBJ2-2
ASSVVKVAGTSGELF
>TRBV27|TRBJ2-1
ASRSAGGRQSSYNEQF
>TRBV28|TRBJ2-3
ASSLKLLAEPSTDTQY
>TRBV28|TRBJ2-7
ASKDRVTSYEQY
>TRBV5-1|TRBJ2-2
ASSLWSGRAPGELF
>TRBV2|TRBJ1-1
ASRRDMNTEAF
>TRBV12-5|TRBJ2-7
ASGLPEAGTYEQY
>TRBV4-1|TRBJ1-2
ASSQIGRALYGYT
>TRBV18|TRBJ1-2
ASSPGTARADGYT
>TRBV2|TRBJ2-7
ASRRPGQAYEQY
>TRBV5-5|TRBJ1-4
ASSLVAGAGEKLF
>TRBV28|TRBJ2-1
ASSFGAGRPLRGEQF
>TRBV6-5|TRBJ1-1
ASSYRGPNTEAF
>TRBV6-5|TRBJ2-7
ASSISGTSSYEQY
>TRBV11-2|TRBJ2-7
ATSEAPGLNYEQY
>TRBV5-1|TRBJ1-1
ASSFTQGPFYQAF
>TRBV12-5|TRBJ1-1
ASGLVQGNTEAF
>TRBV6-5|TRBJ1-5
ASSSRGNQPQH
>TRBV7-3|TRBJ2-7
ASSLGTSPFYEQY
>TRBV10-2|TRBJ1-4
ASADRPNEKLF
>TRBV10-2|TRBJ2-3
ASRDIPTDTQY
>TRBV7-2|TRBJ2-5
ASSLAGTSGQETQY
>TRBV7-8|TRBJ1-1
ASSLGRGRGTEAF
>TRBV6-4|TRBJ2-1
ASSELAGGNEQF
>TRBV10-1|TRBJ1-4
ASSEAGEDNEKLF
>TRBV7-9|TRBJ2-3
ASSSPSSSTDTQY
>TRBV28|TRBJ2-1
ASSFGGTGGLNEQF